This section outlines one TCR beta chain sequence together with its context. Antigen: not known. CD45RO/CCR7/CD25/CD127/CD95/CD27 staining was used to isolate CD4+ naive, central memory, regulatory and stem cell-like memory cells by sorting. The sample comes from a study of beta chain features in type 1 diabetes. Study conclusions and caveats: The naive, central memory and Treg TCRB repertoires looked more alike in patients than they did in healthy donors. Resolution of whether HLA type affects TCRB rearrangement was not achieved here. A pattern of fewer insertions and more deletions at VDJ junctions was seen in type 1 diabetes patients.

cDNA synthesis used the whole RNA isolate, giving expressed TCRB sequences. The method was immunoSEQ multiplex PCR; TCRdb's version includes in-frame clones alone and lacks a portion of them. Of 130,000 or so clones in the sample, about 9.1% were seen once. The CDR3 has 17 amino acids. The germline V gene has CDR1 SGHAT and CDR2 FQNNGV. Trimming pared 4 bases from V and 3 bases from J, leaving 16 bases between. The source of this sequence is a woman between 40 and 50 years old in good health. The sample comprised central memory CD4+ T cells from blood. This chain uses TRBV11-2 with TRBJ2-6, with a possible D match to TRBD1 (5 bases). CDR3 nucleotide sequence: TGTGCCAGCAGCTCCCGTACCAGGGCGATTGGGGCCAACGTCCTGACTTTC. This gives the protein CASSSRTRAIGANVLTF.